This passage covers 18 T cell receptor beta chains from one sample sequenced in a study of cytomegalovirus exposure and HLA in healthy donors. Primers included in the PCR were 60 Vbeta and 13 Jbeta primers. Sequenced by immunoSEQ multiplex PCR; TCRdb stores in-frame clones only, minus some. The sample has over 150,000 clones, roughly four fifths seen once. The sequenced sample was PBMCs. These TCRs come from a young woman in good health and CMV-seronegative.

The chain employs TRBV11-2 and TRBJ1-2; D not certain. The CDR3 length is 13 residues. The V end lost 6 bases, the J end lost 0 bases, and 8 bases lay between the germline ends. Germline CDR1 reads SGHAT; CDR2 reads FQNNGV. The CDR3 reads CASSRGSNYGYTF. In nucleotides, the CDR3 is TGTGCCAGCAGTAGAGGGTCTAACTATGGCTACACCTTC.

The gene calls are TRBV27 and TRBJ1-2; TRBD1 might be the D (5 bases). The CDR3 has 14 residues. Trimming pared 4 bases from V and 5 bases from J, leaving 14 bases between. The germline CDR1 and CDR2 sequences are MNHEY and SMNVEV (reference sequence). In DNA form, the CDR3 reads TGTGCCAGCAGTTCAACAGGAGTTAATTATGGCTACACCTTC. Translating gives CASSSTGVNYGYTF.

V gene TRBV18 combines with J gene TRBJ2-7; TRBD1 agrees at 7 bases. The ends lost 0 bases at V and 5 bases at J; junction bases unmatched: 1. CDR3 length: 13 residues. Germline V gene lookup returns CDR1 KGHSH and CDR2 LQKENI. CDR3 sequence: CASSPPGGHEQYF. The DNA of the CDR3 is TGTGCCAGCTCACCACCAGGGGGCCACGAGCAGTACTTC. Supplemented by reference TRBV18 and TRBJ2-7, the full variable domain reads NAGVMQNPRHLVRRRGQEARLRCSPMKGHSHVYWYRQLPEEGLKFMVYLQKENIIDESGMPKERFSAEFPKEGPSILRIQQVVRGDSAAYFCASSPPGGHEQYFGPGTRLTVT.

This sequence joins TRBV6-5 and TRBJ2-7; TRBD1 is a possible D gene (5 bases). Per the germline V gene, CDR1 is MNHEY and CDR2 is SVGAGI. The CDR3 is 13 amino acids. Trimming removed 6 bases from V and 0 bases from J, with 9 bases in between. The CDR3 DNA reads TGTGCCAGCAGGCCCGACAGCTCCTACGAGCAGTACTTC. Translated: CASRPDSSYEQYF.

The chain couples TRBV6-1 to TRBJ2-1; TRBD1 might be the D (6 bases). The CDR3 runs to 14 residues. In germline, CDR1 is MNHNS, CDR2 SASEGT. V was clipped by 5 bases and J by 5 bases, with 13 bases between them. Here the CDR3 reads CASSLRQANNEQFF. As DNA, the CDR3 is TGTGCCAGCAGTCTCCGACAGGCCAACAATGAGCAGTTCTTC.

There are a few counts of this clone. The rearrangement links TRBV28 to TRBJ1-1, with 10 nucleotides matching TRBD1. Germline assignment: CDR1 MDHEN and CDR2 SYDVKM. V shed 7 bases, J shed 5 bases, and the junction held 7 bases outside the gene matches. The CDR3 is 14 amino acids. The CDR3 region has the DNA TGTGCCAGCACCCCTGACAGGGGGCTGACTGAAGCTTTCTTT. It specifies CASTPDRGLTEAFF.

The chain couples TRBV27 to TRBJ2-7, with D perhaps TRBD1 (6 bases). V was cut by 5 bases and J by 5 bases, with 19 bases left in between. From germline, CDR1 is MNHEY and CDR2 SMNVEV (reference sequence). The CDR3 totals 15 residues. As DNA, the CDR3 is TGTGCCAGCAGTGCGACCCCAGACAGGTTCCACGAGCAGTACTTC. Translated, it gives CASSATPDRFHEQYF.

CDR3: CAISEPGTENEQFF. The CDR3 region has the DNA TGTGCCATCAGTGAGCCAGGGACAGAGAATGAGCAGTTCTTC. The chain is built from TRBV10-3 and TRBJ2-1, with 7 bases lining up with TRBD1. The CDR3 has 14 residues. Germline V gene lookup returns CDR1 ENHRY and CDR2 SYGVKD. The V gene end was trimmed by 2 bases and the J gene end by 7 bases; junction bases not matched to a gene: 5.

As regards this clone: The junction does not match germline at one end; this may be a read error. V usage is TRBV9 and J usage is TRBJ2-7; D uncertain. Germline V gives CDR1 SGDLS, CDR2 YYNGEE. The CDR3 loop spans 15 amino acids. CDR3 residues: CASGVGSAASHEQYF. For the CDR3, the DNA is TGTGCCAGCGGCGTAGGGTCGGCGGCTTCTCACGAGCAGTACTTC.

This chain connects TRBV5-1 to TRBJ2-5, with D tentatively TRBD1 (5 bases). The V and J ends lost 3 bases and 4 bases respectively, with 16 bases between them. The CDR3 extends over 15 amino acids. Germline V gives CDR1 SGHRS, CDR2 YFSETQ. The chain's CDR3 is CASSSNPTGAETQYF. In nucleotides, the CDR3 is TGCGCCAGCAGCTCGAACCCGACTGGGGCAGAGACCCAGTACTTC.

The CDR3 DNA is TGTGCCAGTAGGAACAGGGGGGCGAACACCGGGGAGCTGTTTTTT. It translates to CASRNRGANTGELFF. The chain is built from TRBV19 and TRBJ2-2; the match to TRBD1 covers 8 bases. Germline CDR1 reads LNHDA; CDR2 reads SQIVND (reference sequence). CDR3 length: 15 residues. J lost 0 bases, V lost 6 bases, and 3 bases had no gene match.

The chain joins TRBV6-5 to TRBJ2-5, with 7 bases matching TRBD1. Germline V gene lookup returns CDR1 MNHEY and CDR2 SVGAGI. The trim removed 4 bases at V and 11 bases at J, leaving 13 bases unmatched. CDR3 length: 14 residues. The CDR3 region is CASSSSPGQSAQYF. Written as DNA, the CDR3 is TGTGCCAGCAGTTCCTCGCCGGGACAGTCTGCGCAGTACTTC.

The CDR3 spells CASSQDRVGQGLLRNYGYTF. As DNA, the CDR3 is TGCGCCAGCAGCCAAGATCGAGTGGGGCAGGGGCTTTTAAGGAACTATGGCTACACCTTC. The J gene is TRBJ1-2, the V gene TRBV4-3; D is perhaps TRBD1 (6 bases). The germline V and J ends were trimmed by 0 bases and 2 bases, with 25 bases remaining between them. CDR3 size: 20 residues. Per germline, CDR1 LGHNA and CDR2 YSLEER.

The genes are TRBV28 and TRBJ1-2; D unclear. The germline CDR1 and CDR2 sequences are MDHEN and SYDVKM. V was clipped by 5 bases and J by 0 bases, with 22 bases between them. The CDR3 runs to 18 residues. CDR3 bases: TGTGCCAGCAGTCCCCCCCCAGCAGCTGGCCTAGCTAACTATGGCTACACCTTC. This gives the protein CASSPPPAAGLANYGYTF.

The V gene is TRBV18, the J gene TRBJ1-1, with no clear D. The ends were cut back, 4 bases at V and 11 bases at J, with 11 bases in the middle. The V gene's germline CDR1 is KGHSH and CDR2 LQKENI. The CDR3 is 11 residues long. This CDR3 is CASSQPAVAFF. DNA for the CDR3: TGTGCCAGCTCACAGCCTGCCGTTGCTTTCTTT. Full variable domain (missing parts from reference TRBV18 and TRBJ1-1): NAGVMQNPRHLVRRRGQEARLRCSPMKGHSHVYWYRQLPEEGLKFMVYLQKENIIDESGMPKERFSAEFPKEGPSILRIQQVVRGDSAAYFCASSQPAVAFFGQGTRLTVV.

J is TRBJ1-1 and V is TRBV29-1; 7 bases are shared with TRBD1. CDR1 is SQVTM, CDR2 ANQGSEA, per germline. The CDR3 is 16 amino acids. With 1 base clipped from V and 2 bases from J, the junction kept 10 bases outside the gene matches. CDR3 in amino acids: CSVEGTEGQPNTEAFF. The CDR3 region has the DNA TGCAGCGTTGAAGGGACTGAGGGACAGCCAAACACTGAAGCTTTCTTT.

The V gene is TRBV7-3, the J gene TRBJ1-4; D gene unclear. In germline, CDR1 is SGHTA, CDR2 FQGTGA. The CDR3 runs to 14 residues. V was shortened by 4 bases and J by 5 bases, with 11 bases between the two germline ends. Written as DNA, the CDR3 is TGTGCCAGCAGCTCCTTACAGAGAAATGAAAAACTGTTTTTT. Translating it yields CASSSLQRNEKLFF.

This clone was counted between two and nine times. The J gene is TRBJ2-2, the V gene TRBV7-2; 8 nucleotides line up with TRBD1. V trimming: 5 bases; J trimming: 6 bases; junction bases outside the gene matches: 2. Germline V gene sequence: CDR1 SGHTA, CDR2 FQGNSA. There are 13 residues in the CDR3. CDR3 loop: CASSPQGAGELFF. Written as DNA, the CDR3 is TGTGCCAGCAGCCCACAGGGGGCCGGGGAGCTGTTTTTT. Full variable domain (remainder filled in from reference TRBV7-2 and TRBJ2-2): GAGVSQSPSNKVTEKGKDVELRCDPISGHTALYWYRQSLGQGLEFLIYFQGNSAPDKSGLPSDRFSAERTGGSVSTLTIQRTQQEDSAVYLCASSPQGAGELFFGEGSRLTVL.